This record concerns one T cell receptor (beta chain) sequence. The clone's antigen remains unknown. Per-base quality was not reported, and no clone a single base away is much larger than it. The CDR3 holds 13 amino acids from the cysteine to the phenylalanine. Solely the CDR3 DNA is kept, with 39 bases framed from the first base. V loses 0 bases, J loses 6 bases, and the germline ends lie 9 bases apart. As encoded in the germline V gene, CDR1 is MGHRA while CDR2 is YSYEKL. Libraries were made using the immunoSEQ multiplex PCR assay. For the multiplex PCR, a mixture combining 60 forward primers for TCR Vbeta segments and 13 reverse primers for TCR Jbeta segments was used. The CDR3 region of rearranged TCR beta genes was amplified from genomic DNA by a multiplex PCR assay. The Illumina HiSeq System was used to sequence the amplified TCR beta libraries as 87-base-pair reads. The paper's data handling went like this. Across the 670 or so repertoires, a later analysis counted approximately 83 million unique TCR beta chains, some 11 million of which were shared by at least two donors. A nearest-neighbor algorithm error-corrected the raw reads and collapsed the reads into unique sequences, merging closely related sequences to remove PCR and sequencing errors. To assign V, D and J gene segments, CDR3 sequences were aligned to IMGT reference sequences. Each retained sequence needed at least a six-nucleotide match to both a V gene segment and a J gene segment. A rearrangement counted as productive if the CDR3 had no stop codons and remained in frame with V and J, and every other rearrangement counted as non-productive. CDR3 was defined by IMGT convention, running from the second conserved V-encoded cysteine to the conserved J-encoded phenylalanine. The earlier analysis of 500 to 750 of the donors excluded any sequence lacking an unambiguous match to a single V gene segment. In an earlier analysis of approximately 500 of the donors, a V segment was called functional when productive rearrangements were above 56.7%, and segregating when the standard deviation between donors exceeded 5%. To diagnose cytomegalovirus status from the catalog of TCR beta chain sequences, a statistical classification framework was built. V and J gene assignment, in a later analysis, came from comparing TCR nucleotide sequences with IMGT/GENE-DB human TR gene sequences. Using the TCRdist pipeline, a later analysis assigned CDR3 sequences along with most-parsimonious VDJ recombination scenarios. In a later analysis, each TCR beta chain was defined by its CDR3 amino acid sequence together with its V-gene family, and reads lacking a unique V-gene family were excluded. In a later analysis, 500 to 700 highly shared, low-generation-probability nucleotide sequences were removed to address suspected cross-contamination and a sequencing artifact. For each public chain, a later analysis derived a clonal expansion index from normalized ranks of inferred template counts within each repertoire. In a later analysis, generation probabilities were computed with a VDJ recombination model fitted to out-of-frame rearrangements, and the resulting probabilities were checked against IGoR. A later analysis scored TCR-TCR, TCR-HLA and TCR-CMV co-occurrence with hypergeometric tests, applying a repertoire-size bias correction to TCR pairs. In a later analysis, false discovery rates were estimated by permuting HLA or CMV assignments 20 times. In a later analysis, co-occurring TCRs were grouped using DBSCAN, with TCRdist sequence similarity added in when clustering inside HLA-allele-positive subsets. Repertoires with fewer than 30,000 or more than 120,000 public chains were left out of co-occurrence clustering, as were a handful of repertoires with anomalous nucleotide sharing. The source is immuneACCESS, and TCRdb retained only in-frame sequences with V and J called. Part of the clones is not carried over; for the studies checked, unresolved V genes explain less than half of this, and the remainder is unexplained. That table supplies the V and J calls and clone size; D and trimming were determined from the DNA. The sample contains about 120,000 clones, about 79% of them found a single time. Around 2.3% of the sample is held by the ten biggest clonotypes.

This sample stems from a study of cytomegalovirus exposure and HLA in healthy donors (dated by TCRdb to the late 2010s). About the investigation overall: An earlier analysis of several hundred of the donors reported about 290 Gb of sequence data and some 100 million unique TCR beta sequences from about 180 million T cells. Around 330 gigabases of sequencing data and around 88 million unique TCR sequences made up an early release that covered approximately 700 HLA-typed donors. Among the roughly 430 genotyped donors, around 81% belonged to the genetic ancestry cluster associated with self-reported Caucasian donors. The study aimed to test whether signatures of past pathogen exposure could be identified by cataloging public T cell receptors. The study profiled the T cell repertoires of hundreds of subjects by immunosequencing and related them to cytomegalovirus serostatus. A separate validation cohort of roughly 130 different subjects was used in addition to the 666-subject first cohort. High-throughput TCR immunosequencing, statistical association of individual TCRs with disease status, and machine learning were combined to predict cytomegalovirus infection status. A later analysis re-examined previously published TCR beta repertoires from just over 650 donors and added high-resolution HLA genotyping to investigate patterns of TCR occurrence. Rather than using new phenotypic data, the later analysis identified candidate immune exposures from TCR beta sequences and from how often those sequences occurred across donors. In an earlier analysis of 500 to 650 of the donors, high-throughput TCR beta sequencing was used to judge whether each TCR beta V gene segment behaved as functional or pseudogenic. Donor age, sex, ethnicity and CMV serostatus were collected together with the repertoire data. In a later genetic analysis, genome-wide SNP genotypes for about three fifths of the 666 donors were used, and that subset was treated as a discovery cohort. All discovery cohort repertoires had been generated using a single sequencing platform. HLA typing covered class I and class II loci at four-digit resolution. Typing coverage varied by locus: about 620-630 donors for A, B, C, DRB1 and DQB1; under 550 for DQA1; 600 to 610 for DPA1; 450 to 480 for DPB1. Because of strong linkage in the cohort, 4 to 6 DR-DQ haplotypes were treated as single units for association and clustering. Across around 400 genotyped donors of the cohort, an average of approximately 240,000 unique TCR beta nucleotide sequences per donor were sequenced, and about a sixth of those sequences were non-productive. What the work shows at the level of the full study, not this receptor alone: Roughly uniform sequencing depth across donors was assumed in presence/absence analyses, although this assumption may not hold. HLA typing was unavailable for some donors at each locus, so association tests used only the typed subset. Broadly in line with IMGT annotations, most TCR beta V segments showed up in productive rearrangements about 90% or about 30% of the time in an earlier analysis of several hundred of the donors. In a later genetic analysis, fewer N-insertions in productive TCRs were reported among donors in an Asian-associated ancestry cluster than the approximately 670-donor mean. An association between a missense DCLRE1C variant and V-gene and J-gene trimming of TCR beta chains was found in a later genetic analysis and replicated in an independent cohort. Because counts were too low, roughly 16 rarely observed V segments, including chromosome 9 orphons, were excluded from the earlier analysis of a few hundred of the donors. Compared with equally common non-associated chains, HLA-associated TCR beta chains in a later analysis were more clonally expanded and had lower generation probabilities. A total of 150 to 200 TCR beta chains were listed by the study as associated with cytomegalovirus. A later analysis found that TCR association rates varied across HLA loci, with DRB1 alleles showing the most associated TCRs and HLA-C alleles the fewest. The classifier was reported to diagnose cytomegalovirus status with high specificity and sensitivity in both the original cohort and the validation cohort. Correlated functional status among segregating V segments might reflect linkage disequilibrium, but an unknown experimental factor could not be ruled out. Strong co-occurrence of HLA alleles, especially DR and DQ, made assigning TCR associations to individual alleles difficult. At a false discovery rate of 0.05, a later analysis linked 16,951 TCR beta sequences to specific HLA alleles. The sequencing pipeline was judged likely to have produced a cluster of highly shared sequence variants as a technical artifact. Most TCR sequences were observed very rarely across donors, whereas some public TCRs were present in many individuals. Immune exposure information for the cohort was limited to CMV serostatus. The cohort was sequenced for TCR beta chains only, and without alpha or paired-chain data the features that could be detected were limited. A further reported finding was that TCR beta sequences accurately predicted the HLA-A and HLA-B alleles for most subjects in the first cohort. In a later analysis, several top co-occurrence clusters were reported to appear linked to parvovirus B19, influenza, CMV and Epstein-Barr virus. A later analysis found that most CMV-associated TCR beta chains appeared HLA-restricted, with HLA associations seemingly driven largely by CMV exposure. The authors suggested that the approach could potentially be extended to other disease states and immunological phenotypes. Three of the identified cytomegalovirus-associated TCR beta chains were confirmed in vitro to be specific for cytomegalovirus antigens. The 87-base-pair reads could not distinguish some IMGT-functional V segments, including TRBV6-2 and TRBV6-3, so those segments were excluded.

The cohort comprised hundreds of healthy bone marrow donors. Cohort members were all nominally healthy when sampled, although unrecorded immune exposures were likely present. The donor was CMV seronegative and belonged to the group of over 300 seronegative cohort members. A peripheral blood sample was collected from each donor, and TCR beta sequencing was performed on peripheral blood mononuclear cells. The Qiagen DNeasy Blood Extraction Kit was used to extract genomic DNA from the blood cell samples. The specimen was PBMCs. Recombination joined TRBV4-1 with TRBJ2-7; the D gene is not confidently resolved. The receptor comes from a woman aged 18-29 years in good health and CMV-seronegative. The bases are TGCGCCAGCAGCCAAGATCGCAGTGCCGAGCAGTACTTC. This is translated as CASSQDRSAEQYF.